Following are 18 T cell receptor beta chains from one sample sequenced in a study of T cell responses to AZD1222 COVID-19 vaccine. Clones were sequenced by immunoSEQ multiplex PCR, and TCRdb holds only the in-frame ones, with some missing. Of approximately 110,000 clones listed, 90% to 95% were seen once; the top ten hold roughly 2.2%. The input for sequencing was peripheral blood, taken on day 0 of AZD1222 vaccination. These receptors originate from an adult in good health.

The chain couples TRBV18 to TRBJ2-3; 10 positions agree with TRBD1. The CDR3 covers 16 residues. V shed 3 bases, J shed 3 bases, and the junction held 6 bases outside the gene matches. Germline values: CDR1 KGHSH, CDR2 LQKENI. In DNA, the CDR3 is TGTGCCAGCTCACCCCGACAGGGGGCAAGGACAGATACGCAGTATTTT. It translates to CASSPRQGARTDTQYF. Supplemented by reference TRBV18 and TRBJ2-3, the full variable domain reads NAGVMQNPRHLVRRRGQEARLRCSPMKGHSHVYWYRQLPEEGLKFMVYLQKENIIDESGMPKERFSAEFPKEGPSILRIQQVVRGDSAAYFCASSPRQGARTDTQYFGPGTRLTVL.

For the CDR3, the DNA is TGTGCCAGCAGTACGCGGGACAGGGGGGGCAATCAGCCCCAGCATTTT. Protein sequence: CASSTRDRGGNQPQHF. The V gene is TRBV28, the J gene TRBJ1-5; 11 bases map to TRBD1. The junction had 5 bases not matched to a gene; V was cut back by 5 bases and J by 2 bases. CDR1 MDHEN and CDR2 SYDVKM come from the germline V gene. The CDR3 is 16 amino acids.

This sequence joins TRBV9 and TRBJ1-2; TRBD1 agrees at 7 bases. The CDR3 extends over 15 amino acids. J was trimmed by 3 bases and V by 0 bases; bases with no gene match: 5. Germline V CDR1 and CDR2: SGDLS, YYNGEE. Here the CDR3 reads CASSVGQGFYYGYTF. The CDR3 nucleotides are TGTGCCAGCAGCGTAGGACAGGGATTCTACTATGGCTACACCTTC.

The gene calls are TRBV9 and TRBJ2-7; 8 bases are shared with TRBD1. CDR3 length: 14 residues. The J segment lost 4 bases and the V segment lost 0 bases, leaving 3 bases of the junction unmatched. CDR1 is SGDLS and CDR2 is YYNGEE in the germline V gene. The CDR3 is CASSVAWTGYEQYF. The CDR3 nucleotides are TGTGCCAGCAGCGTAGCTTGGACAGGGTACGAGCAGTACTTC.

This clone has more than one count but fewer than ten. The rearrangement links TRBV5-4 to TRBJ2-1, with D perhaps TRBD1 (5 bases). This CDR3 is built from 12 residues. CDR1 is SGHNT, CDR2 YYREEE, per germline (reference sequence). V lost 4 bases, J lost 5 bases, and 7 bases lay in between. The CDR3: CASSRQNNEQFF. The CDR3 nucleotides read TGTGCCAGCAGCCGACAGAACAATGAGCAGTTCTTC.

The chain recombines TRBV9 with TRBJ2-2; D is unresolved. The CDR3 totals 14 residues. Germline CDR1 reads SGDLS; CDR2 reads YYNGEE. The V and J ends lost 2 bases and 2 bases respectively, with 7 bases between them. CDR3 protein: CASSVGGNTGELFF. The DNA of the CDR3 is TGTGCCAGCAGCGTGGGCGGAAACACCGGGGAGCTGTTTTTT.

This sequence joins TRBV7-3 and TRBJ2-3; TRBD1 might be the D (6 bases). V lost 6 bases and J lost 1, with 8 bases in between. The CDR3 has 13 amino acids. Germline loops: CDR1 SGHTA, CDR2 FQGTGA. This chain's CDR3 is CASRGARTDTQYF. As DNA, the CDR3 is TGTGCCAGCAGGGGGGCCCGCACAGATACGCAGTATTTT.

This clone was counted a single time. The chain recombines TRBV3-1 (or the pseudogene TRBV3-2) with TRBJ1-1; D is unresolved. CDR1 is LGHDT, CDR2 YNNKEL, per germline (reference sequence). The ends were cut back, 4 bases at V and 5 bases at J, with 8 bases in the middle. The CDR3 is 12 residues long. CDR3 protein: CASSRWETEAFF. CDR3 in DNA: TGTGCCAGCAGCCGCTGGGAAACTGAAGCTTTCTTT.

The chain carries TRBV5-1 and TRBJ2-7, with 8 positions matching TRBD2. In germline, CDR1 is SGHRS, CDR2 YFSETQ. J lost 5 bases, V lost 0 bases, and 13 bases had no gene match. The CDR3 runs 17 residues. DNA for the CDR3: TGCGCCAGCAGCTTGGCCAGGACGGGAGGGAGGGGAAACGAGCAGTACTTC. It encodes CASSLARTGGRGNEQYF.

The chain joins TRBV5-3 to TRBJ2-1, with 14 bases that match TRBD2. TRBV5-3 is an ORF, and what it does is uncertain. With V trimmed by 0 bases and J by 6 bases, 11 bases remained unmatched. This CDR3 is 19 amino acids long. The DNA for the CDR3 is TGTGCCAGAAGCTTGGGTGAGGGACTAGCGGGAGAATCAGGCAATGAGCAGTTCTTC. Protein: CARSLGEGLAGESGNEQFF.

The CDR3 reads CASSYSGRSYEQYF. The CDR3 bases are TGTGCCAGCAGTTACTCCGGAAGGTCCTACGAGCAGTACTTC. This sequence joins TRBV6-2 or TRBV6-3 and TRBJ2-7; D call uncertain. Germline assignment: CDR1 MNHEY and CDR2 SVGEGT. Trimming shortened V by 0 bases and J by 1 base, and 7 bases separated the two germline ends. The CDR3 sequence is 14 residues long.

The chain combines TRBV28 with TRBJ2-5; D might be TRBD2 (5 bases). From germline, CDR1 is MDHEN and CDR2 SYDVKM. V was trimmed by 2 bases and J by 5 bases, leaving 12 bases between them. The CDR3 has 14 residues. The CDR3 bases are TGTGCCAGCAGTTTAGGAGGAAATGCGGAGACCCAGTACTTC. Amino acids: CASSLGGNAETQYF.

The chain joins TRBV6-5 to TRBJ1-2, with TRBD1 matching 7 bases. The V segment lost 6 bases and the J segment 2 bases; nucleotides outside the gene matches: 6. This CDR3 has 14 amino acids. Germline CDR1 is MNHEY and CDR2 is SVGAGI. CDR3: CASSPDRSNYGYTF. The CDR3 DNA reads as TGTGCCAGCAGCCCGGACAGGAGCAACTATGGCTACACCTTC.

The chain employs TRBV7-3 and TRBJ2-1; 12 bases map to TRBD1. CDR3 size: 15 residues. Germline CDR1 is SGHTA and CDR2 is FQGTGA. V lost 3 bases, J lost 9 bases, and 6 bases stayed unmatched. The CDR3 here is CASSLAGTGGVEQFF. CDR3 coding DNA: TGTGCCAGCAGCTTGGCCGGGACAGGGGGCGTTGAGCAGTTCTTC.

The chain combines TRBV28 with TRBJ1-5; 9 nucleotides line up with TRBD1. The CDR3 sequence is 18 residues long. J was trimmed by 2 bases and V by 6 bases; bases with no gene match: 14. The germline V gene has CDR1 MDHEN and CDR2 SYDVKM. CDR3 residues: CASSWDRDRVMRNQPQHF. In nucleotides, the CDR3 is TGTGCCAGCAGCTGGGATCGGGACAGGGTTATGCGCAATCAGCCCCAGCATTTT.

The chain recombines TRBV27 with TRBJ1-1; D remains ambiguous. The CDR3 covers 15 residues. Germline loops: CDR1 MNHEY, CDR2 SMNVEV (reference sequence). V was trimmed by 2 bases and J by 1 base, leaving 11 bases between them. DNA for the CDR3: TGTGCCAGCAGTTTAGTTTCGGCAGGGAACACTGAAGCTTTCTTT. Amino acid sequence: CASSLVSAGNTEAFF.

The chain joins TRBV21-1 to TRBJ2-7; no check of the table's D call, TRBD2, against the DNA was made. TRBV21-1 is marked as a pseudogene. This CDR3 is 17 amino acids long. The chain's CDR3 is CASSKRMKLAGFYEQYF. Here the CDR3 DNA reads TGTGCCAGCAGCAAAAGGATGAAACTAGCGGGGTTCTACGAGCAGTACTTC.

This chain links TRBV19 with TRBJ2-7, with 11 bases matching TRBD1. This CDR3 is built from 16 residues. J gave up 2 bases and V 6 bases, and 9 bases lay outside the gene matches. CDR1 and CDR2 from the germline V gene are LNHDA and SQIVND (reference sequence). CDR3 nucleotides: TGTGCCAGTAGCCCATGGGCGGGACAGGGGGCCTACGAGCAGTACTTC. Translation: CASSPWAGQGAYEQYF.